The entry below describes one TCR beta chain. Antigen unknown. The sample has other DNA sequences that encode this CDR3 too. Naive CD8 isolation took CD45RO-negative cells positively selected for CCR7 and excluded terminally differentiated effector memory CD45RA+ cells. All donors qualified as healthy HIV-negative adults and had experienced no recent acute infections or vaccinations. Some clones are missing from TCRdb's copy, which holds only in-frame ones; the method was immunoSEQ multiplex PCR. The sample includes more than 2 million clones, around 96% seen only once; the top ten take about 1.1%. These data originate in a study of shared clonotypes between healthy human individuals. Overall study results and limits: Sampling was confined to blood; repertoires within tissues likely differ. Roughly 5% was the fraction of naive CD4 clonotypes found shared across a handful of donors.

This CDR3 has 16 residues. The V gene's germline CDR1 is SEHNR and CDR2 FQNEAQ (reference sequence). V gave up 0 bases and J gave up 1 base; unmatched junction bases: 5. This chain links TRBV7-9 with TRBJ2-7, with TRBD2 matching over 8 bases. The receptor comes from a man between 18 and 35 years old in good health. Sequencing was performed on naive CD8+ T cells sorted from blood. CDR3 bases: TGTGCCAGCAGCTTAGCCGGCGCGGGAGGTTCCTACGAGCAGTACTTC. The encoded protein is CASSLAGAGGSYEQYF.